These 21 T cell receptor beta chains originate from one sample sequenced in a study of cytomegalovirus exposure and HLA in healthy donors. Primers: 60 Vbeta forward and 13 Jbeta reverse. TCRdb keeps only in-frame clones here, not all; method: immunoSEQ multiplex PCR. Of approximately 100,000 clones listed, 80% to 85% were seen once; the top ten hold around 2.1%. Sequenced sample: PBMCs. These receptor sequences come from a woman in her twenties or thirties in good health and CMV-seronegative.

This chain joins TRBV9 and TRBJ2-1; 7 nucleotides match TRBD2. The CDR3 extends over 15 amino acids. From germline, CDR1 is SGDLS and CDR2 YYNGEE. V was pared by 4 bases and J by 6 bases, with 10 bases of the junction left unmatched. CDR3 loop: CASSLGGGSGNEQFF. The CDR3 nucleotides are TGTGCCAGCAGCCTAGGCGGCGGGAGCGGCAATGAGCAGTTCTTC.

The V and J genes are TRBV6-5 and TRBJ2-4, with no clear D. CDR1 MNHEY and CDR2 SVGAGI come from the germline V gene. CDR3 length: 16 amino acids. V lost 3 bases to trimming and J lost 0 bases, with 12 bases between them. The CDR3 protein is CASSYTSGLAKNIQYF. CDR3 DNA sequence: TGTGCCAGCAGTTATACGTCGGGTCTAGCCAAAAACATTCAGTACTTC.

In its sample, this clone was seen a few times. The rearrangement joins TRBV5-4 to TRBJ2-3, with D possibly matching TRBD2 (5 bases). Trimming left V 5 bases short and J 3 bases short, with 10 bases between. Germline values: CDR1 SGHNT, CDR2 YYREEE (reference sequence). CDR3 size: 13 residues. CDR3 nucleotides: TGTGCCAGCAGAGAAGGAGGTACAGATACGCAGTATTTT. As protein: CASREGGTDTQYF.

The CDR3 sequence is CASSLPGNTEAFF. The CDR3 bases are TGTGCCAGCAGCTTACCAGGGAACACTGAAGCTTTCTTT. The V and J genes are TRBV7-9 and TRBJ1-1; D is ambiguous. V lost 2 bases to trimming and J lost 1 base, with 5 bases between them. Germline loops: CDR1 SEHNR, CDR2 FQNEAQ (reference sequence). This CDR3 has 13 amino acids.

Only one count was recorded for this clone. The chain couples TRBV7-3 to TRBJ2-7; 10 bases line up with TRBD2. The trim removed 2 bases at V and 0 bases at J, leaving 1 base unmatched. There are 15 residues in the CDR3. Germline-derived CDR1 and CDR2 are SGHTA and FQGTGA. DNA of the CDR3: TGTGCCAGCAGCTTAGCTAGCGGGAGCTCCTACGAGCAGTACTTC. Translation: CASSLASGSSYEQYF.

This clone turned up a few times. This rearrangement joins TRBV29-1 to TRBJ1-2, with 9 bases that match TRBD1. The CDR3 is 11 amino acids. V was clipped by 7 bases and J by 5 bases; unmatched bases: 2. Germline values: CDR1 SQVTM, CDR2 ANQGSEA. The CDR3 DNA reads TGCAGCGCTGGGACAGGGTATGGCTACACCTTC. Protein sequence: CSAGTGYGYTF.

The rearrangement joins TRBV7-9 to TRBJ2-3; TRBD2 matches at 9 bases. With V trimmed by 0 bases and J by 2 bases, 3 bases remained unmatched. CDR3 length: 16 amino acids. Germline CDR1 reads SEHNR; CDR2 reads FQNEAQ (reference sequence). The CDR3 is CASSLASGSPTDTQYF. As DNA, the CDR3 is TGTGCCAGCAGCTTAGCTAGCGGGAGCCCCACAGATACGCAGTATTTT.

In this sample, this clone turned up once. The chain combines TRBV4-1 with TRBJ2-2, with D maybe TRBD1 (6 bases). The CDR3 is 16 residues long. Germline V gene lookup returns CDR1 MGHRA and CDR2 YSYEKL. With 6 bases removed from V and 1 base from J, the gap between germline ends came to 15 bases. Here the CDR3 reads CASRSPQGQNTGELFF. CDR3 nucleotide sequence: TGCGCCAGCAGGTCTCCACAGGGTCAGAACACCGGGGAGCTGTTTTTT.

Here the CDR3 DNA reads TGTGCCAGCAGTTACACAGGGGGCGCGACTGAAGCTTTCTTT. This encodes CASSYTGGATEAFF. The chain carries TRBV6-6 and TRBJ1-1; 9 bases align to TRBD1. Germline lookup yields CDR1 MNHNY and CDR2 SVGAGI (reference sequence). The CDR3 spans 14 residues. V lost 2 bases, J lost 5 bases, and 3 bases stayed unmatched.

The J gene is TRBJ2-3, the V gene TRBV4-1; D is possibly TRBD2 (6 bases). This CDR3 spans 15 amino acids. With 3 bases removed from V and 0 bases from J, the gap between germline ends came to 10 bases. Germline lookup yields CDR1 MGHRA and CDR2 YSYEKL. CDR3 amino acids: CASSQRSGSTDTQYF. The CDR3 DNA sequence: TGCGCCAGCAGCCAGCGAAGCGGGAGCACAGATACGCAGTATTTT.

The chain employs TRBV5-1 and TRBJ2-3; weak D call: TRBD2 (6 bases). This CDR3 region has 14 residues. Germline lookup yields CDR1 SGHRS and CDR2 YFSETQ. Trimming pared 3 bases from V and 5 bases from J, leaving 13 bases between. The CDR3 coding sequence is TGCGCCAGCAGCTCCGGGAGAGCGGGAGATACGCAGTATTTT. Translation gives CASSSGRAGDTQYF.

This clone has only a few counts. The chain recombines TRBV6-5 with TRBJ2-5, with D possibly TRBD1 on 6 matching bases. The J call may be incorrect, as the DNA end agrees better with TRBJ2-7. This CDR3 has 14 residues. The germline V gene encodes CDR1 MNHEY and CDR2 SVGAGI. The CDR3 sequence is CASRVLGASYEQYF. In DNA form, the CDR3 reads TGTGCCAGCAGGGTTTTGGGGGCAAGCTACGAGCAGTACTTC.

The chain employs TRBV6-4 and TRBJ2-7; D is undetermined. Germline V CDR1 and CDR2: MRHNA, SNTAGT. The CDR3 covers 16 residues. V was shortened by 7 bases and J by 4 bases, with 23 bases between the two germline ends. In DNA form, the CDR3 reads TGTGCCAGCATCGCACCAGCCCCCGCATCCGGGTACGAGCAGTACTTC. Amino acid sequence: CASIAPAPASGYEQYF.

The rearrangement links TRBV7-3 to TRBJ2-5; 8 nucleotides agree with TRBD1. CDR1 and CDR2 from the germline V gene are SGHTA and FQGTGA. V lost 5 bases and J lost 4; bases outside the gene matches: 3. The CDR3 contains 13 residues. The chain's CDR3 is CASSVQGAETQYF. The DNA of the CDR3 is TGTGCCAGCAGCGTTCAGGGGGCAGAGACCCAGTACTTC.

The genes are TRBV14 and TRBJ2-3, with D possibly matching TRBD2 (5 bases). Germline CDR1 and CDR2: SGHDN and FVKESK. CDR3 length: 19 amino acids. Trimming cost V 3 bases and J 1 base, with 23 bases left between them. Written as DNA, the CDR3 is TGTGCCAGCAGCCACCAAGAAAGCAGGACTGGAAGAGGCACAGATACGCAGTATTTT. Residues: CASSHQESRTGRGTDTQYF.

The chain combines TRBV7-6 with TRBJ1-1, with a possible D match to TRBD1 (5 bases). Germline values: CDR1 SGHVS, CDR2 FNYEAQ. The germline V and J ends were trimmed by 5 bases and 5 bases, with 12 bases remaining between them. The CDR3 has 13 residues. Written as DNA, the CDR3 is TGTGCCAGCAGCCTGGGGGGGGGAACTGAAGCTTTCTTT. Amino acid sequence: CASSLGGGTEAFF.

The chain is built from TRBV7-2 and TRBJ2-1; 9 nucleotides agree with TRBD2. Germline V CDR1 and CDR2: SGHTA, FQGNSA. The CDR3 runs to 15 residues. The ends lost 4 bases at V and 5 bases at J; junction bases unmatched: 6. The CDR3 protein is CASSSPGLAHNEQFF. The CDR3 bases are TGTGCCAGCAGCTCCCCGGGACTAGCTCACAATGAGCAGTTCTTC.

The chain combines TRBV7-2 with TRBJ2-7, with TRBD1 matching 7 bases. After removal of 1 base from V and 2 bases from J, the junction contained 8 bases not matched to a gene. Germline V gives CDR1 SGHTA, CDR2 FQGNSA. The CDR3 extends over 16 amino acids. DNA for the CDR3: TGTGCCAGCAGCTTAGGGAGAATTCAGGGGGCCTACGAGCAGTACTTC. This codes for CASSLGRIQGAYEQYF. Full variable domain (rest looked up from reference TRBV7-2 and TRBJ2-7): GAGVSQSPSNKVTEKGKDVELRCDPISGHTALYWYRQSLGQGLEFLIYFQGNSAPDKSGLPSDRFSAERTGGSVSTLTIQRTQQEDSAVYLCASSLGRIQGAYEQYFGPGTRLTVT.

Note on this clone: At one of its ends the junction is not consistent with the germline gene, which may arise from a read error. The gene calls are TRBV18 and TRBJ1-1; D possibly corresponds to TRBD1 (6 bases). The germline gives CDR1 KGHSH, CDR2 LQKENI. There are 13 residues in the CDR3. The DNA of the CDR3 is TGTGCCAGCTCACCAACTAGGGACACTGAGGCTTTCTTT. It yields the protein CASSPTRDTEAFF.

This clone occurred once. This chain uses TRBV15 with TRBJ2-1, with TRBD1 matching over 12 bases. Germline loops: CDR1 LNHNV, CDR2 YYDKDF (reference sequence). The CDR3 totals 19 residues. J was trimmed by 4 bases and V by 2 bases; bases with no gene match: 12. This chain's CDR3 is CATSRYGTGGLTPYNEQFF. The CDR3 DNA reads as TGTGCCACCAGCAGATATGGGACAGGGGGCCTCACGCCTTACAATGAGCAGTTCTTC.

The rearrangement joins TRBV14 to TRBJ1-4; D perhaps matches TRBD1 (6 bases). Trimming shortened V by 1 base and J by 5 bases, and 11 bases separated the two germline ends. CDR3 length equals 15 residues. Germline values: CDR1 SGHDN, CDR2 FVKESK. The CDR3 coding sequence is TGTGCCAGCAGCCAAGTCGGACAGAAAAATGAAAAACTGTTTTTT. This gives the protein CASSQVGQKNEKLFF.